Listed below are T cell receptor beta chains from one sample, sequenced in a study of CD8+ T cells in alopecia areata. Some clones are missing from TCRdb's copy, which holds only in-frame ones; the method was immunoSEQ multiplex PCR. Of some 130,000 clones listed, approximately 49% are singletons. Sequenced here: CD8+ T cells sorted from blood, sampled at week 0. Source of these receptors: a human donor with alopecia areata. CDR3s leave out the opening cysteine and the closing phenylalanine or tryptophan. The D gene is left open where the match is weak. Clone size appears in some rows only: once, few, many, or a class for an expanded clone.

-,11,TRBV2,TRBJ2-7,TRBD1,ASVPGQGYEQY
-,13,TRBV19,TRBJ1-1,-,ASSIALGMNTEAF
few,12,TRBV29-1,TRBJ2-2,-,SVDVGGRPGELF
few,11,TRBV7-8,TRBJ1-5,-,ASGPLGNQPQH
few,16,TRBV4-3,TRBJ1-4,-,ASSQGSGGWVPNEKLF
-,11,TRBV30,TRBJ2-2,TRBD1,AWTDRETGELF
-,11,TRBV5-6,TRBJ2-1,-,ASNGASYNEQF
many,13,TRBV6-4,TRBJ1-5,TRBD1,ASSSQGGSNQPQH
few,11,TRBV5-4,TRBJ1-3,-,ASSVTGGNTIY
-,13,TRBV5-1,TRBJ2-1,TRBD1,ASSPGQDYYNEQF
-,16,TRBV7-7,TRBJ2-2,-,ASSLYPRVAEVTGELF
-,9,TRBV14,TRBJ2-7,-,ASSTRGEQY
-,14,TRBV5-6,TRBJ2-1,TRBD1,ASSSADRGFHNEQF
few,12,TRBV4-1,TRBJ2-5,TRBD1,ASSQGDSQETQY
-,13,TRBV2,TRBJ2-5,TRBD2,ASIGLAGEQETQY
-,13,TRBV2,TRBJ1-5,TRBD1,ASSGSTGGKQPQH
-,11,TRBV7-9,TRBJ2-5,-,ASSLVGGETQY
few,12,TRBV29-1,TRBJ1-1,TRBD1,SVDVGTGVTEAF
few,11,TRBV30,TRBJ1-1,-,AWSVESHTEAF
few,13,TRBV11-2,TRBJ1-1,TRBD1,ASSLEGQMNTEAF
many,12,TRBV27,TRBJ1-5,-,ASRSGGPNQPQH
-,10,TRBV19,TRBJ1-1,-,ASRSGNTEAF
-,12,TRBV6-6,TRBJ2-3,-,ASRADSWGDTQY
-,10,TRBV30,TRBJ2-1,-,AGRDSYNEQF
-,10,TRBV9,TRBJ1-2,TRBD1,ASGTGDYGYT
once,10,TRBV6-5,TRBJ2-7,-,ASSYSSGEQY
-,13,TRBV25-1,TRBJ2-7,-,ASSEYFEGSYEQY
-,14,TRBV10-3,TRBJ2-5,TRBD2,AISGAAGDRQETQY
-,14,TRBV19,TRBJ2-1,TRBD1,ASSPRTGSSYNEQF
few,10,TRBV5-1,TRBJ1-6,-,ASSLFGSPLH
-,11,TRBV4-1,TRBJ1-2,TRBD1,ASSETGGYGYT
-,12,TRBV5-4,TRBJ2-3,-,ASSLQLLTDTQY
-,12,TRBV7-6,TRBJ2-5,TRBD1,ASSADRGWETQY
few,14,TRBV5-1,TRBJ2-1,TRBD2,ASSFLTSGGINEQF
-,13,TRBV9,TRBJ2-5,-,ASSVTGLGGETQY
-,12,TRBV15,TRBJ1-5,-,ATSSWTENQPQH
-,10,TRBV6-6,TRBJ2-7,-,ASRDEGLEQY
-,12,TRBV2,TRBJ1-1,-,ASSEPGENTEAF
-,10,TRBV27,TRBJ2-7,TRBD1,ASSGTAYEQY
-,10,TRBV13,TRBJ2-3,-,ASSGGTDTQY
-,11,TRBV29-1,TRBJ2-5,-,SVLSGLQETQY
-,11,TRBV6-5,TRBJ1-2,-,ASSYSGIHGYT
few,9,TRBV6-5,TRBJ2-4,-,ASTNRGLQY
-,10,TRBV29-1,TRBJ2-7,-,SVDTGSYEQY
-,13,TRBV13,TRBJ2-7,TRBD1,ASSSWTGMVYEQY
-,13,TRBV9,TRBJ2-3,-,ASSARELWTDTQY
few,12,TRBV30,TRBJ1-4,-,AWRGLGTNEKLF
-,13,TRBV30,TRBJ1-4,TRBD1,AWSVQQGANEKLF
-,9,TRBV25-1,TRBJ1-6,-,ASSDGLLLH
few,12,TRBV29-1,TRBJ2-7,-,SVQDTGLSYEQY